One sample yielded the 25 T cell receptor beta chains listed below, sequenced in a study of OX40 agonist ivuxolimab in advanced cancers. Measured with immunoSEQ multiplex PCR; TCRdb has only the in-frame clones, and not every one. The sample comprises 50,000 to 65,000 clones, about nine tenths of which are singletons, and roughly 25% rests with the top ten. The sequencing used CD4+ or CD8+ T cells sorted from blood, collected in a trial of the OX40 agonist ivuxolimab. Every receptor here comes from an adult with an advanced solid tumor such as melanoma, head and neck, liver or kidney cancer.

In its sample, this clone was seen once. The rearrangement links TRBV27 to TRBJ2-1; 7 positions agree with TRBD1. CDR1 and CDR2 from the germline V gene are MNHEY and SMNVEV (reference sequence). The trim removed 4 bases at V and 0 bases at J, leaving 6 bases unmatched. The CDR3 length is 16 residues. CDR3 DNA sequence: TGTGCCAGCAGTTCCCTACAGGGGCACTCCTACAATGAGCAGTTCTTC. Amino acid sequence: CASSSLQGHSYNEQFF.

The sample holds one count of this clone. This sequence joins TRBV6-6 and TRBJ2-7; the match to TRBD1 covers 7 bases. This CDR3 comprises 13 residues. The germline V gene has CDR1 MNHNY and CDR2 SVGAGI (reference sequence). The ends lost 2 bases at V and 3 bases at J; junction bases unmatched: 1. CDR3: CASSYGTDYEQYF. CDR3 nucleotides: TGTGCCAGCAGTTACGGGACAGACTACGAGCAGTACTTC.

The CDR3 bases are TGCGCCAGCAGTGAATGGGGGAGTAGCTCCTACGAGCAGTACTTC. It is translated as CASSEWGSSSYEQYF. The chain uses TRBV10-2 and TRBJ2-7; either TRBD1 or TRBD2 may supply D (5 bases each). CDR1 WSHSY and CDR2 SAAADI come from the germline V gene. V shed 3 bases and J shed 0 bases, with 12 bases lying between them. This CDR3 is 15 amino acids long.

The rearrangement joins TRBV15 to TRBJ2-1; no clear D. Trimming pared 3 bases from V and 4 bases from J, leaving 10 bases between. Germline values: CDR1 LNHNV, CDR2 YYDKDF (reference sequence). The CDR3 is 14 amino acids. CDR3 sequence (DNA): TGTGCCACCAGCAGCCGCGCTGAATACAATGAGCAGTTCTTC. Amino acid sequence: CATSSRAEYNEQFF.

Here the CDR3 DNA reads TGTGCCAGCAGTACAGCGGGGCCATTCGACGAGCAGTACTTC. Protein: CASSTAGPFDEQYF. V is TRBV2 and J is TRBJ2-7, with TRBD2 matching over 7 bases. V was clipped by 5 bases and J by 5 bases; unmatched bases: 9. Per germline, CDR1 SNHLY and CDR2 FYNNEI. The CDR3 totals 14 residues.

The chain couples TRBV28 to TRBJ1-2; D unclear. CDR1 and CDR2 from the germline V gene are MDHEN and SYDVKM. The CDR3 covers 14 residues. V was pared by 2 bases and J by 4 bases, with 11 bases between. CDR3 bases: TGTGCCAGCAGTTTAAGGTCGCCTACCTATGGCTACACCTTC. As protein: CASSLRSPTYGYTF.

This chain connects TRBV28 to TRBJ2-7, with TRBD1 matching over 10 bases. The junction had 6 bases not matched to a gene; V was cut back by 5 bases and J by 2 bases. The CDR3 loop spans 15 amino acids. Per germline, CDR1 MDHEN and CDR2 SYDVKM. CDR3 loop: CASSLPGTGAYEQYF. The DNA for the CDR3 is TGTGCCAGCAGTCTCCCCGGGACAGGGGCCTACGAGCAGTACTTC.

V and J are TRBV19 and TRBJ2-3; D is unclear. There are 15 residues in the CDR3. With 2 bases removed from V and 0 bases from J, the gap between germline ends came to 9 bases. Looked up from germline, CDR1 is LNHDA and CDR2 is SQIVND (reference sequence). This chain's CDR3 is CASSIFPASTDTQYF. DNA for the CDR3: TGTGCCAGTAGTATATTTCCGGCGAGCACAGATACGCAGTATTTT.

This rearrangement joins TRBV4-1 to TRBJ2-2, with D unresolved. Germline assignment: CDR1 MGHRA and CDR2 YSYEKL. Trimming removed 0 bases from V and 1 base from J, with 9 bases in between. This CDR3 comprises 16 residues. The CDR3 here is CASSQESMMNTGELFF. CDR3 bases: TGCGCCAGCAGCCAAGAGTCCATGATGAACACCGGGGAGCTGTTTTTT.

The rearrangement links TRBV28 to TRBJ2-5; TRBD1 might be the D (6 bases). V was shortened by 5 bases and J by 5 bases, with 18 bases between the two germline ends. CDR3 length equals 15 residues. The V gene's germline CDR1 is MDHEN and CDR2 SYDVKM. CDR3 protein: CASSALGAGLETQYF. In nucleotides, the CDR3 is TGTGCCAGCAGTGCTTTGGGGGCAGGGCTCGAGACCCAGTACTTC.

The V and J genes are TRBV5-1 and TRBJ2-5; TRBD1 matches 9 bases. CDR1 is SGHRS, CDR2 YFSETQ, per germline. The CDR3 is 15 amino acids. Germline trimming cut 1 base from V and 7 bases from J; bases unmatched to any gene: 8. CDR3 sequence (DNA): TGCGCCAGCAGCTTGACTGGACAGGGGAATTGGACCCAGTACTTC. This gives the protein CASSLTGQGNWTQYF.

The chain couples TRBV6-5 to TRBJ1-1, with a possible D match to TRBD1 (6 bases). Germline CDR1 MNHEY, CDR2 SVGAGI. V dropped 6 bases and J dropped 2 bases, with 16 bases sitting between them. The CDR3 consists of 15 residues. The CDR3 coding sequence is TGTGCCAGCAGCGACTCCGGGACATCAAACACTGAAGCTTTCTTT. Amino acid sequence: CASSDSGTSNTEAFF.

This sequence joins TRBV6-5 and TRBJ2-2; D is tentatively TRBD1 or TRBD2 (5 bases each). The germline V gene has CDR1 MNHEY and CDR2 SVGAGI. V gave up 6 bases and J gave up 2 bases, with 13 bases separating them. The CDR3 loop spans 15 amino acids. The CDR3 loop is CASSPPRDNTGELFF. The CDR3 region has the DNA TGTGCCAGCAGCCCCCCCCGGGACAACACCGGGGAGCTGTTTTTT.

This clone qualifies as medium-sized. The V call is TRBV7-9, the J call TRBJ1-2; TRBD1 matches at 7 bases. Germline CDR1 reads SEHNR; CDR2 reads FQNEAQ (reference sequence). After removal of 5 bases from V and 8 bases from J, the junction contained 8 bases not matched to a gene. The CDR3 is made up of 13 amino acids. As DNA, the CDR3 is TGTGCCAGCAGCCAGGGACAGTCGGGCGGCTACACCTTC. Its protein is CASSQGQSGGYTF. The complete variable domain, with remaining parts taken from reference TRBV7-9 and TRBJ1-2, reads DTGVSQNPRHKITKRGQNVTFRCDPISEHNRLYWYRQTLGQGPEFLTYFQNEAQLEKSRLLSDRFSAERPKGSFSTLEIQRTEQGDSAMYLCASSQGQSGGYTFGSGTRLTVV.

Turning to this clone: The sample has other DNA sequences that encode this CDR3 too. The chain employs TRBV28 and TRBJ1-1; no clear D gene. CDR3 length: 13 amino acids. The V gene lost 3 bases and the J gene lost 5 bases, with 10 bases spanning the gap. Germline CDR1 and CDR2: MDHEN and SYDVKM. The CDR3 DNA reads TGTGCCAGCAGTTTTCGGGGTAGAACTGAAGCTTTCTTT. It translates to CASSFRGRTEAFF.

The chain recombines TRBV5-1 with TRBJ2-3; D is unresolved. The CDR3 runs to 13 residues. The germline V gene has CDR1 SGHRS and CDR2 YFSETQ. With 4 bases removed from V and 6 bases from J, the gap between germline ends came to 12 bases. The CDR3 bases are TGCGCCAGCAGCCCCGGCGGTGGGGATACGCAGTATTTT. Protein: CASSPGGGDTQYF.

This chain uses TRBV28 with TRBJ1-5; D unclear. Deletions cut 6 bases from V and 3 bases from J, with 12 bases between. The CDR3 totals 14 residues. From germline, CDR1 is MDHEN and CDR2 SYDVKM. The CDR3 DNA follows: TGTGCCAGCAGGGCAATCTGGGTCAATCAGCCCCAGCATTTT. Protein sequence: CASRAIWVNQPQHF.

The V call is TRBV5-4, the J call TRBJ2-7, with TRBD2 as a possible D gene (6 bases). The CDR3 sequence is 14 residues long. Germline V gene sequence: CDR1 SGHNT, CDR2 YYREEE (reference sequence). Trimming stripped 7 bases from V and 3 bases from J, with 17 bases between. CDR3 protein: CASSYGTGDYEQYF. CDR3 nucleotides: TGTGCCAGCTCCTACGGGACGGGGGACTACGAGCAGTACTTC.

The chain has TRBV19 and TRBJ2-7, with D perhaps matching TRBD1 (6 bases). This CDR3 has 15 amino acids. The germline V gene encodes CDR1 LNHDA and CDR2 SQIVND (reference sequence). Trimming pared 0 bases from V and 3 bases from J, leaving 12 bases between. The CDR3, as DNA: TGTGCCAGTAGTATAGATGGGACATTTTACTACGAGCAGTACTTC. Encoded protein: CASSIDGTFYYEQYF.

The chain combines TRBV4-1 with TRBJ2-7; D is uncertain. This CDR3 has 15 residues. The V end lost 2 bases, the J end lost 5 bases, and 16 bases lay between the germline ends. The germline V gene has CDR1 MGHRA and CDR2 YSYEKL. The CDR3 loop reads CASSQSSQEWDEQYF. CDR3 DNA: TGCGCCAGCAGCCAATCCTCCCAGGAATGGGACGAGCAGTACTTC.

The CDR3 reads CAWSLAASSYNEQFF. The CDR3 DNA reads TGTGCCTGGAGCCTAGCGGCGAGCTCCTACAATGAGCAGTTCTTC. The J gene is TRBJ2-1, the V gene TRBV30; TRBD2 matches at 7 bases. The CDR3 spans 15 residues. Germline V gives CDR1 GTSNPN, CDR2 SVGIG (reference sequence). The ends lost 3 bases at V and 0 bases at J; junction bases unmatched: 5.

The genes are TRBV18 and TRBJ2-7; tentatively, D is TRBD1 (5 bases). Looked up from germline, CDR1 is KGHSH and CDR2 is LQKENI. This CDR3 is 14 amino acids long. Trimming shortened V by 1 base and J by 2 bases, and 9 bases separated the two germline ends. The CDR3 sequence: CASSPRGRTYEQYF. The CDR3, as DNA: TGTGCCAGCTCACCACGGGGCAGAACCTACGAGCAGTACTTC. The complete variable domain, with remaining parts taken from reference TRBV18 and TRBJ2-7, reads NAGVMQNPRHLVRRRGQEARLRCSPMKGHSHVYWYRQLPEEGLKFMVYLQKENIIDESGMPKERFSAEFPKEGPSILRIQQVVRGDSAAYFCASSPRGRTYEQYFGPGTRLTVT.

The chain joins TRBV28 to TRBJ2-1; D is undetermined. Germline CDR1 and CDR2: MDHEN and SYDVKM. There are 13 residues in the CDR3. V was clipped by 2 bases and J by 4 bases, with 6 bases between them. CDR3 loop: CASSLALYNEQFF. The CDR3 DNA sequence: TGTGCCAGCAGTTTAGCTCTTTACAATGAGCAGTTCTTC.

The rearrangement uses TRBV5-1 and TRBJ1-3; the match to TRBD1 covers 7 bases. Germline V gene lookup returns CDR1 SGHRS and CDR2 YFSETQ. The CDR3 consists of 16 residues. V was pared by 3 bases and J by 2 bases, with 8 bases of the junction left unmatched. CDR3 DNA: TGCGCCAGCAGCTCCCTTGAGGGGGCGGCTGGAAACACCATATATTTT. Translating it yields CASSSLEGAAGNTIYF.

This clone showed up just once. V gene TRBV5-6 combines with J gene TRBJ2-7; D perhaps matches TRBD2 (6 bases). Trimming shortened V by 0 bases and J by 5 bases, and 9 bases separated the two germline ends. This CDR3 region has 13 residues. The germline V gene has CDR1 SGHDT and CDR2 YYEEEE. CDR3 coding DNA: TGTGCCAGCAGCTTGGCCGGGGAGGACGAGCAGTACTTC. Translated, it gives CASSLAGEDEQYF.